Following are 27 T cell receptor beta chains from one sample sequenced in a study of blood T cell repertoires in COVID-19. TCRdb keeps only in-frame clones here, not all; method: immunoSEQ multiplex PCR. The sample has fewer than 150,000 clones; 86% are singletons. Sample: peripheral blood. The receptors here all came from a woman between 50 and 59 years old who had recovered from COVID-19.

The chain uses TRBV5-1 and TRBJ1-4; tentative D call: TRBD1 (5 bases). This CDR3 contains 20 residues. V was clipped by 0 bases and J by 8 bases, with 29 bases between them. Germline assignment: CDR1 SGHRS and CDR2 YFSETQ. The CDR3 spells CASSLVFFGGRDWGSEKLFF. DNA of the CDR3: TGCGCCAGCAGCTTGGTCTTTTTTGGTGGCAGGGACTGGGGCAGCGAAAAACTGTTTTTT.

This clone was seen just once. The genes are TRBV6-2 or TRBV6-3 and TRBJ2-7; 9 nucleotides match TRBD1. This CDR3 has 14 amino acids. From germline, CDR1 is MNHEY and CDR2 SVGEGT. V was clipped by 2 bases and J by 7 bases; unmatched bases: 6. This CDR3 reads CASSYGTGKGEQYF. CDR3 nucleotide sequence: TGTGCCAGCAGTTACGGGACAGGGAAGGGAGAGCAGTACTTC.

CDR3 region: CASSATGAAQPQHF. CDR3 bases: TGTGCCAGTAGTGCTACAGGGGCGGCTCAGCCCCAGCATTTT. The chain combines TRBV19 with TRBJ1-5, with 7 bases fitting TRBD1. This CDR3 is 14 amino acids long. V shed 5 bases and J 6 bases; nucleotides not matched to a gene: 7. Per germline, CDR1 LNHDA and CDR2 SQIVND (reference sequence).

The chain has TRBV4-2 and TRBJ2-3, with D maybe TRBD2 (6 bases). Germline loops: CDR1 LGHNA, CDR2 YNFKEQ. The CDR3 length is 15 residues. V was pared by 4 bases and J by 2 bases, with 13 bases between. CDR3 nucleotide sequence: TGTGCCAGCAGCCCATCGACTAGAAACACAGATACGCAGTATTTT. Its protein product is CASSPSTRNTDTQYF.

The V gene is TRBV19, the J gene TRBJ2-2, with a weak D call TRBD2 (6 bases). V lost 6 bases and J 5 bases, leaving 16 bases between the germline ends. CDR3 length equals 15 residues. CDR1 is LNHDA and CDR2 is SQIVND in the germline V gene (reference sequence). CDR3 DNA: TGTGCCAGTAGAAAGGGACTCCAAAATACCGGGGAGCTGTTTTTT. Its protein is CASRKGLQNTGELFF.

The CDR3 DNA reads TGTGCCAGCGCTGACAGCTCACGCACAGATACGCAGTATTTT. This sequence encodes CASADSSRTDTQYF. The chain combines TRBV18 with TRBJ2-3; tentative D call: TRBD1 (5 bases). CDR1 is KGHSH and CDR2 is LQKENI in the germline V gene. CDR3 size: 14 residues. The ends were cut back, 8 bases at V and 1 base at J, with 13 bases in the middle.

This rearrangement joins TRBV27 to TRBJ1-5, with D possibly being TRBD1 (6 bases). The germline V gene has CDR1 MNHEY and CDR2 SMNVEV (reference sequence). Trimming pared 9 bases from V and 5 bases from J, leaving 11 bases between. CDR3 length: 12 amino acids. CDR3 residues: CARGGVDQPQHF. The CDR3 DNA is TGTGCCAGAGGGGGGGTGGATCAGCCCCAGCATTTT.

This rearrangement joins TRBV15 to TRBJ2-7, with 10 positions matching TRBD1. This CDR3 has 16 amino acids. With V trimmed by 0 bases and J by 4 bases, 6 bases remained unmatched. Germline-derived CDR1 and CDR2 are LNHNV and YYDKDF (reference sequence). DNA of the CDR3: TGTGCCACCAGCAGAGACCGGACAGGGGGTATATACGAGCAGTACTTC. This encodes CATSRDRTGGIYEQYF.

V is TRBV5-8 and J is TRBJ2-7; TRBD1 agrees at 8 bases. There are 13 residues in the CDR3. Germline CDR1 is SGHTS and CDR2 is YDEGEE. V lost 5 bases, J lost 8 bases, and 9 bases stayed unmatched. CDR3 DNA sequence: TGTGCCAGCAGGGGACAGGACAGACGACAGCAGTACTTC. As protein: CASRGQDRRQQYF.

This clone is a singleton in its sample. The chain combines TRBV11-3 with TRBJ1-1; no clear D gene. Germline loops: CDR1 SGHNT, CDR2 YENEEA. Trimming pared 1 base from V and 0 bases from J, leaving 3 bases between. The CDR3 consists of 13 residues. The CDR3 loop is CASSLGVNTEAFF. The DNA for the CDR3 is TGTGCCAGCAGCTTAGGAGTGAACACTGAAGCTTTCTTT. Supplemented by reference TRBV11-3 and TRBJ1-1, the full variable domain reads EAGVVQSPRYKIIEKKQPVAFWCNPISGHNTLYWYLQNLGQGPELLIRYENEEAVDDSQLPKDRFSAERLKGVDSTLKIQPAELGDSAVYLCASSLGVNTEAFFGQGTRLTVV.

A single count supports this clone. This rearrangement joins TRBV3-1 (or the pseudogene TRBV3-2) to TRBJ1-2; 9 nucleotides line up with TRBD1. With 4 bases clipped from V and 6 bases from J, the junction kept 9 bases outside the gene matches. Germline V gives CDR1 LGHDT, CDR2 YNNKEL (reference sequence). There are 15 residues in the CDR3. CDR3 sequence reads: CASSPRDRVGNGYTF. CDR3 DNA sequence: TGTGCCAGCAGCCCGCGGGACAGGGTGGGGAATGGCTACACCTTC.

As for this clone: An end of the junction does not agree with germline; a read error may underlie this. J is TRBJ1-2 and V is TRBV10-1, with a possible D match to TRBD1 (6 bases). This CDR3 region has 14 residues. The V gene's germline CDR1 is WNHNN and CDR2 SYGVQD (reference sequence). Here the CDR3 DNA reads TGCGCCAGCAGTGAACGCGGACAGAGTACACCACTATACTTC. Translating it yields CASSERGQSTPLYF.

V gene TRBV12-3 or TRBV12-4 combines with J gene TRBJ1-2; no clear D. The CDR3 has 12 amino acids. The V gene lost 5 bases and the J gene lost 2 bases, with 6 bases spanning the gap. CDR3 in amino acids: CASSTGNYGYTF. The CDR3 nucleotides read TGTGCCAGCAGTACCGGGAACTATGGCTACACCTTC.

CDR3 coding DNA: TGTGCCAGAACACCCCAGATTCTCCAAGAGACCCAGTACTTC. Amino acids: CARTPQILQETQYF. The V and J genes are TRBV5-3 and TRBJ2-5; D ambiguous. Being an ORF, TRBV5-3 has a function that is uncertain. This CDR3 is 14 amino acids long. The V and J ends lost 6 bases and 1 base respectively, with 13 bases between them.

The chain uses TRBV5-1 and TRBJ2-3; 10 bases are a match to TRBD2. The CDR3 contains 16 residues. Germline assignment: CDR1 SGHRS and CDR2 YFSETQ. Trimming removed 0 bases from V and 3 bases from J; junction bases left unmatched: 4. The CDR3 bases are TGCGCCAGCAGCTTGGGAAGCGGGGGGGCGACAGATACGCAGTATTTT. Its translation: CASSLGSGGATDTQYF.

The chain uses TRBV11-2 and TRBJ1-1; TRBD1 aligns across 9 bases. Germline CDR1 reads SGHAT; CDR2 reads FQNNGV. CDR3 size: 15 residues. The J segment lost 1 base and the V segment lost 5 bases, leaving 5 bases of the junction unmatched. CDR3 sequence: CASSTWTGENTEAFF. The DNA of the CDR3 is TGTGCCAGCAGCACATGGACAGGGGAGAACACTGAAGCTTTCTTT.

The rearrangement links TRBV24-1 to TRBJ2-3, with D unclear. Germline CDR1 is KGHDR and CDR2 is SFDVKD. This CDR3 has 14 amino acids. The V gene lost 1 base and the J gene lost 0 bases, with 4 bases spanning the gap. The CDR3 region is CATSDFFSTDTQYF. In DNA, the CDR3 is TGTGCCACCAGTGATTTCTTTAGCACAGATACGCAGTATTTT.

This clone was seen a single time. This chain links TRBV9 with TRBJ2-4; 16 nucleotides agree with TRBD2. J was trimmed by 6 bases and V by 0 bases; bases with no gene match: 6. Germline CDR1 SGDLS, CDR2 YYNGEE. This CDR3 has 18 amino acids. In DNA form, the CDR3 reads TGTGCCAGCAGCGTAGAGGCGGGACTAGCGGGAGGGGTAAACATTCAGTACTTC. Encoded protein: CASSVEAGLAGGVNIQYF.

The chain has TRBV11-3 and TRBJ2-7; D uncertain. From germline, CDR1 is SGHNT and CDR2 YENEEA. The CDR3 is made up of 15 amino acids. Trimming took off 4 bases at V and 2 bases at J, with 15 bases between the two ends. In nucleotides, the CDR3 is TGTGCCAGCAGCTCCTCATCAGGCAGTACCTACGAGCAGTACTTC. Protein: CASSSSSGSTYEQYF.

The chain uses TRBV7-6 and TRBJ1-6, with 9 bases fitting TRBD1. Germline loops: CDR1 SGHVS, CDR2 FNYEAQ. J lost 4 bases, V lost 5 bases, and 3 bases had no gene match. The CDR3 spans 15 residues. The CDR3 here is CASSPTGGYNSPLHF. In nucleotides, the CDR3 is TGTGCCAGCAGCCCGACAGGGGGTTATAATTCACCCCTCCACTTT.

V usage is TRBV10-2 and J usage is TRBJ2-2; TRBD1 might be the D (6 bases). Germline-derived CDR1 and CDR2 are WSHSY and SAAADI. V was pared by 6 bases and J by 2 bases, with 10 bases between. This CDR3 spans 14 amino acids. CDR3 residues: CASRIGTNTGELFF. The CDR3 bases are TGCGCCAGCAGGATCGGGACAAACACCGGGGAGCTGTTTTTT.

This chain links TRBV25-1 with TRBJ1-1; TRBD1 matches 12 bases. Germline V gene lookup returns CDR1 MGHDK and CDR2 SYGVNS. Trimming removed 4 bases from V and 5 bases from J; junction bases left unmatched: 8. The CDR3 contains 16 residues. CDR3 protein: CASSGTRDRGRTEAFF. The CDR3 coding sequence is TGTGCCAGCAGTGGGACTAGGGACAGGGGGCGAACTGAAGCTTTCTTT.

The chain has TRBV5-1 and TRBJ2-7, with no clear D. V lost 4 bases and J lost 2, with 16 bases in between. This CDR3 comprises 15 residues. Germline assignment: CDR1 SGHRS and CDR2 YFSETQ. CDR3 bases: TGCGCCAGCAGCACCGGTGCCTCGGTGGCCTACGAGCAGTACTTC. It encodes CASSTGASVAYEQYF.

This chain connects TRBV7-8 to TRBJ2-3; 9 bases match TRBD2. The germline V gene has CDR1 SGHVS and CDR2 FQNEAQ. The CDR3 extends over 15 amino acids. V dropped 5 bases and J dropped 4; count of bases not matched to a gene: 7. The CDR3 protein is CASSPRLAGPDTQYF. The DNA for the CDR3 is TGTGCCAGCAGCCCACGTCTAGCGGGACCAGATACGCAGTATTTT.

V gene TRBV9 combines with J gene TRBJ2-7; TRBD2 agrees at 10 bases. Germline trimming cut 5 bases from V and 6 bases from J; bases unmatched to any gene: 8. CDR3 size: 14 residues. CDR1 and CDR2 from the germline V gene are SGDLS and YYNGEE. The CDR3 region has the DNA TGTGCCAGCAGTCTAGCGGGGGAATTTAGCGAGCAGTACTTC. Residues: CASSLAGEFSEQYF.

This clone was recorded only once. The chain recombines TRBV19 with TRBJ1-5; 10 nucleotides line up with TRBD1. There are 15 residues in the CDR3. The germline gives CDR1 LNHDA, CDR2 SQIVND (reference sequence). The V and J ends lost 6 bases and 8 bases, in that order; junction bases with no gene match: 10. The CDR3 protein is CASSPTGQGFEPQHF. The CDR3 nucleotides are TGTGCCAGTAGCCCGACGGGACAGGGGTTTGAGCCCCAGCATTTT.

J is TRBJ2-5 and V is TRBV30; 9 bases line up with TRBD2. This CDR3 contains 16 residues. J was trimmed by 1 base and V by 2 bases; bases with no gene match: 8. CDR1 and CDR2 from the germline V gene are GTSNPN and SVGIG (reference sequence). CDR3 residues: CAWSRRLAVIQETQYF. The CDR3 region has the DNA TGTGCCTGGAGTCGCCGACTAGCGGTGATCCAAGAGACCCAGTACTTC. Together with reference TRBV30 and TRBJ2-5, the CDR3 gives the full variable domain: SQTIHQWPATLVQPVGSPLSLECTVEGTSNPNLYWYRQAAGRGLQLLFYSVGIGQISSEVPQNLSASRPQDRQFILSSKKLLLSDSGFYLCAWSRRLAVIQETQYFGPGTRLLVL.